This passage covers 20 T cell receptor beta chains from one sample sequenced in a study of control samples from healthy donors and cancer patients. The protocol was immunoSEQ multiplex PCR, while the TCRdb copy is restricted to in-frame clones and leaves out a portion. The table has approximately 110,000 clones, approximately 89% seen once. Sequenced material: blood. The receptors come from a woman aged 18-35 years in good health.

CDR3 nucleotide sequence: TGTGCCACCCTCAGGGGGTACGGTGGCTACACCTTC. It is translated as CATLRGYGGYTF. This chain joins TRBV28 and TRBJ1-2, with 7 bases aligning to TRBD1. This CDR3 contains 12 residues. V lost 10 bases to trimming and J lost 7 bases; unmatched junction nucleotides: 9. Germline V gene sequence: CDR1 MDHEN, CDR2 SYDVKM.

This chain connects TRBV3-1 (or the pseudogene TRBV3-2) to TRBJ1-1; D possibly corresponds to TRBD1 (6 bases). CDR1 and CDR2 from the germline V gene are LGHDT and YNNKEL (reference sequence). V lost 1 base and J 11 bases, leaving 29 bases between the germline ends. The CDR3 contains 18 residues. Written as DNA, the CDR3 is TGTGCCAGCAGCCAAGCCACCATTCATCAACAGGGCCCCCCGATGGCTTTCTTT. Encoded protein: CASSQATIHQQGPPMAFF.

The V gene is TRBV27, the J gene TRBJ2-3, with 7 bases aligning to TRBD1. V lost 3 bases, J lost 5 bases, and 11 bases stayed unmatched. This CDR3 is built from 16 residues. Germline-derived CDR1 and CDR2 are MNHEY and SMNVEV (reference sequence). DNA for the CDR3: TGTGCCAGCAGTTTGACCGGGACAGCACTCAGAGATACGCAGTATTTT. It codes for CASSLTGTALRDTQYF.

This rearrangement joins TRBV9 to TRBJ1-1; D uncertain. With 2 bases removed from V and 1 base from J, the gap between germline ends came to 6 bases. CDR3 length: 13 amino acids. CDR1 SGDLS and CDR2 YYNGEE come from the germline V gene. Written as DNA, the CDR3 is TGTGCCAGCAGCGTTTTGGCGAACACTGAAGCTTTCTTT. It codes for CASSVLANTEAFF. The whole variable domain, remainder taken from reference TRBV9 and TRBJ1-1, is DSGVTQTPKHLITATGQRVTLRCSPRSGDLSVYWYQQSLDQGLQFLIQYYNGEERAKGNILERFSAQQFPDLHSELNLSSLELGDSALYFCASSVLANTEAFFGQGTRLTVV.

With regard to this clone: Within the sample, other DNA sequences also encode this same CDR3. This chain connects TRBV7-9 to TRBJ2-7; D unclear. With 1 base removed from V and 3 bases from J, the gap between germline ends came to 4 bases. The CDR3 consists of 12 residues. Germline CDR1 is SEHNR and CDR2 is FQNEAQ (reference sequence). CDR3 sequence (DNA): TGTGCCAGCAGCTTAGGGTACTACGAGCAGTACTTC. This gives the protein CASSLGYYEQYF.

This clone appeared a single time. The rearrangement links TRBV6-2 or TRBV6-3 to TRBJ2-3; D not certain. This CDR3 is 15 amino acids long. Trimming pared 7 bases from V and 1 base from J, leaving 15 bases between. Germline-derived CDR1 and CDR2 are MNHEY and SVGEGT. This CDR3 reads CASTPGGRGTDTQYF. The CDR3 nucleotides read TGTGCCAGCACCCCCGGCGGACGGGGCACAGATACGCAGTATTTT.

CDR3 nucleotides: TGTGCCACCAGCAGAGTTGCGGGGGCGGGGAAGTATGGCTACACCTTC. It translates to CATSRVAGAGKYGYTF. This chain links TRBV15 with TRBJ1-2; a possible D gene is TRBD1 (6 bases). Trimming took 1 base from V and 5 from J, leaving 17 bases between them. Looked up from germline, CDR1 is LNHNV and CDR2 is YYDKDF (reference sequence). CDR3 length: 16 amino acids.

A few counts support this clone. CDR3 sequence: CATSDFKGTYNEQFF. CDR3 coding DNA: TGTGCCACCAGTGATTTTAAAGGTACCTACAATGAGCAGTTCTTC. This chain connects TRBV24-1 to TRBJ2-1, with D unclear. Germline assignment: CDR1 KGHDR and CDR2 SFDVKD. V lost 1 base, J lost 2 bases, and 8 bases lay in between. The CDR3 contains 15 residues.

This chain's CDR3 is CASSEGARQPQHF. DNA for the CDR3: TGTGCCAGCAGCGAGGGGGCGAGGCAGCCCCAGCATTTT. The chain recombines TRBV28 with TRBJ1-5; 7 bases match TRBD1. Germline CDR1 MDHEN, CDR2 SYDVKM. This CDR3 is built from 13 residues. With V trimmed by 6 bases and J by 7 bases, 6 bases remained unmatched.

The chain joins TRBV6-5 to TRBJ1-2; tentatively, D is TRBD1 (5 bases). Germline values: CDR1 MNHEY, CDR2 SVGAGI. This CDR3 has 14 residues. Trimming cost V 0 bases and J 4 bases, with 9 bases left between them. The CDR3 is CASSYSGPGYGYTF. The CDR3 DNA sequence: TGTGCCAGCAGTTACTCGGGGCCAGGCTATGGCTACACCTTC.

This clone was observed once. CDR3 residues: CASSPWLAGGRGDTQYF. The CDR3, as DNA: TGTGCCAGCTCACCGTGGCTAGCGGGGGGGCGAGGAGATACGCAGTATTTT. The chain uses TRBV18 and TRBJ2-3; 12 nucleotides align to TRBD2. This CDR3 comprises 17 residues. V lost 3 bases, J lost 5 bases, and 9 bases stayed unmatched. Germline CDR1 KGHSH, CDR2 LQKENI.

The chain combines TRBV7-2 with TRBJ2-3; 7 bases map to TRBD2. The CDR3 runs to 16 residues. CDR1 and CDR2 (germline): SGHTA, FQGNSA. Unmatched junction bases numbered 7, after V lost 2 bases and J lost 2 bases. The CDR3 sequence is CASSLNLRGDTDTQYF. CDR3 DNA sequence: TGTGCCAGCAGCTTAAATTTACGGGGGGACACAGATACGCAGTATTTT.

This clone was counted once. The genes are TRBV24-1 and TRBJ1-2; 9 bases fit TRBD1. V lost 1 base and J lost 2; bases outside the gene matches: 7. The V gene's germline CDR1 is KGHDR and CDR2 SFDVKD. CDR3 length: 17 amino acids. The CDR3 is CATSDLTGTGQNYGYTF. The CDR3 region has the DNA TGTGCCACCAGTGATTTAACCGGGACAGGGCAGAACTATGGCTACACCTTC.

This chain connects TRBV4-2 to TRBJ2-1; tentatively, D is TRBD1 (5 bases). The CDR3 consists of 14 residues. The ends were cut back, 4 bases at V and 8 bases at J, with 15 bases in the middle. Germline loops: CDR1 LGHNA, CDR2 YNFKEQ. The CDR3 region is CASSPQARGDEQFF. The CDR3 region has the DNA TGTGCCAGCAGCCCCCAGGCTAGGGGCGATGAGCAGTTCTTC.

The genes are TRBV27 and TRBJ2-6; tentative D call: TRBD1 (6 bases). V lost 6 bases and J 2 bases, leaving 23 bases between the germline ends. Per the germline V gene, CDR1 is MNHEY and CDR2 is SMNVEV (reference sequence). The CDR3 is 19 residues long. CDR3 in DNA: TGTGCCAGCAGCCCCACTACAGGGCCCCCGTGGACTGGGGCCAACGTCCTGACTTTC. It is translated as CASSPTTGPPWTGANVLTF.

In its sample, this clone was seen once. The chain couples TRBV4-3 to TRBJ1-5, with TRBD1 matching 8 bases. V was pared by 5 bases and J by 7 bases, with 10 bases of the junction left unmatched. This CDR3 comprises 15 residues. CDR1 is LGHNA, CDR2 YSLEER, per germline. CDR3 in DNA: TGCGCCAGCAGCTTCGACAGGGGAAACGGCCAGCCCCAGCATTTT. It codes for CASSFDRGNGQPQHF.

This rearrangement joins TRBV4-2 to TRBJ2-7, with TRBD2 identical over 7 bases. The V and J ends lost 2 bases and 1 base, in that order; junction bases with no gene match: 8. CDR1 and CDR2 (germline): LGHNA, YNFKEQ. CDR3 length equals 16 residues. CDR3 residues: CASSQRGGDPSYEQYF. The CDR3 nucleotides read TGTGCCAGCAGCCAAAGGGGAGGGGACCCGTCCTACGAGCAGTACTTC.

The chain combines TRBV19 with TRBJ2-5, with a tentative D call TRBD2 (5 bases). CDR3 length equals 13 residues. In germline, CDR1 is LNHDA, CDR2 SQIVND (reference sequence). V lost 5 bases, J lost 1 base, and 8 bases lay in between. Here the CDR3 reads CASSRRVQETQYF. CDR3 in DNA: TGTGCCAGTAGTCGGCGGGTCCAAGAGACCCAGTACTTC.

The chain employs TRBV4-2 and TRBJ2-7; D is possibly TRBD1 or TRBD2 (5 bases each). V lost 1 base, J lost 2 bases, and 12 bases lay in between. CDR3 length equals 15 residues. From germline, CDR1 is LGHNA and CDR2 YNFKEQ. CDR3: CASSQARGPTYEQYF. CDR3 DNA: TGTGCCAGCAGCCAAGCCCGGGGACCGACCTACGAGCAGTACTTC.

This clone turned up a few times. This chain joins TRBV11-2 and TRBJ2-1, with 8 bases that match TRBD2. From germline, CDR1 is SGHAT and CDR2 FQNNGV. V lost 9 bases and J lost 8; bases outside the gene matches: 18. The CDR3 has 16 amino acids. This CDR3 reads CARYVRIAGTWDEQFF. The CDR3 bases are TGTGCCAGATACGTACGAATAGCGGGAACTTGGGATGAGCAGTTCTTC.